This TCR beta chain was recorded in a study of blood T cell repertoires in COVID-19. Study in general: Samples representing acute and convalescent COVID-19 were sourced from the United States, Italy and Spain. T cells, B-cell-depleted T cells, or PBMCs provided the cDNA or gDNA that served as material.

Patients in Seattle were enrolled during active infection, then followed longitudinally. The CDR3 sequence is 13 residues long. Deletions cut 3 bases from V and 2 bases from J, with 8 bases between. The V gene's germline CDR1 is SGDLS and CDR2 YYNGEE. Authors' processing steps: By means of reference gene primer amplification, nucleated cell counts were estimated. The table came from immunoSEQ multiplex PCR; TCRdb's copy has only in-frame clones and leaves some out. The DNA gave D and trimming, while V, J and clone size come from that table. The sample lists some 90,000 clones, about 90% occurring once.

The TCR originated in a man between 45 and 60 years old with COVID-19, enrolled during active disease. The sequencing sample was made of peripheral blood. V and J are TRBV9 and TRBJ2-5; tentatively, D is TRBD2 (5 bases). CDR3 coding DNA: TGTGCCAGCAGCGACCGGGATCAAGAGACCCAGTACTTC. Amino acids: CASSDRDQETQYF.